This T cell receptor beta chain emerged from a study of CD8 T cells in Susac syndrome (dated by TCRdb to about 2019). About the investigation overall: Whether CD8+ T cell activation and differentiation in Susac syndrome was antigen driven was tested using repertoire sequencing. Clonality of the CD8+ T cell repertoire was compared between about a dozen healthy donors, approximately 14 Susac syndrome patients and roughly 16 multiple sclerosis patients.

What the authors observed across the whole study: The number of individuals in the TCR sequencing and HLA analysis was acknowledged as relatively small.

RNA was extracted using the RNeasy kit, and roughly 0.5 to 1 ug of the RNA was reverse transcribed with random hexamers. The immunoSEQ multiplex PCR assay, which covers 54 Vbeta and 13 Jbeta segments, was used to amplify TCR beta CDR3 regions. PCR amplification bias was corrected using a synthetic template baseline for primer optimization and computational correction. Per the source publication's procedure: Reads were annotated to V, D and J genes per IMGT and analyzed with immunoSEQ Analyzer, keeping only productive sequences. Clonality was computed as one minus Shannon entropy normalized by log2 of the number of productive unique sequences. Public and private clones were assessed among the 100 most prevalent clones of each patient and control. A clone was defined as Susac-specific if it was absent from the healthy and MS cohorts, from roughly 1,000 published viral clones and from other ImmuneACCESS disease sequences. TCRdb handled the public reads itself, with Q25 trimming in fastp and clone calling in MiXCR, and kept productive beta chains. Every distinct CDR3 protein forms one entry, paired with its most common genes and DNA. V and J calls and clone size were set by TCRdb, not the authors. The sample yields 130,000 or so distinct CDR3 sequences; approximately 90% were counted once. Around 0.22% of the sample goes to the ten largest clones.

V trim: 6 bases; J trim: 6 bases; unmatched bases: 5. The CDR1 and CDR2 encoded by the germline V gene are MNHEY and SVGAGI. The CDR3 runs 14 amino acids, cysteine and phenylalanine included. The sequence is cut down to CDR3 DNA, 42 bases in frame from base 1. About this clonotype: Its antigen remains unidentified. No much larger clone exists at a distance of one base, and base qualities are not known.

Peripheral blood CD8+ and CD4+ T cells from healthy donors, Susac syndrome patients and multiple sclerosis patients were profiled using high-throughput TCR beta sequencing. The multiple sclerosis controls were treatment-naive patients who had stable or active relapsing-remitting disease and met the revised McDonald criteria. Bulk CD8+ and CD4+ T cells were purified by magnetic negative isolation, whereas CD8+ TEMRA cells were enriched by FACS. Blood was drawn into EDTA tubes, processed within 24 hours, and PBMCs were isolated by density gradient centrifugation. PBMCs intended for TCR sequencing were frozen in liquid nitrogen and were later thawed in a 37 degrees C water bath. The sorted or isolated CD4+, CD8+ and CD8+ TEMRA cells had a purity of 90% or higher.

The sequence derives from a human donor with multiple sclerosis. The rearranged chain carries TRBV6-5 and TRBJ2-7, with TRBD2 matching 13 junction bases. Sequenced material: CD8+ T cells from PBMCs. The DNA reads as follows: TGTGCCAGCAGCCCCGGACTAGCGGGAGTCGAGCAGTACTTC. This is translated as CASSPGLAGVEQYF.